A single sample is the source of the 9 T cell receptor beta chains below, sequenced in a study of blood T cells in healthy people across ages (dated by TCRdb to between 2014 and 2016). The library was obtained by 5' RACE. TCRdb lists the instrument as Illumina HiSeq 2500. A second 7 to 11 cycle PCR used a sample-barcoded 5' primer and a J-beta primer mix. The public reads were reanalyzed by TCRdb: fastp trimming at Q25, MiXCR alignment, in-frame beta chains only. Records with the same CDR3 protein are collapsed into one entry carrying the most frequent genes and DNA. Counted in this sample were 600,000 or so distinct CDR3 sequences; more than 45% of them appeared once. Around 23% of the sample is held by the ten biggest clonotypes. Specimen: blood. These TCRs come from a man older than 75 in good health.

Ten or more counts support this clonotype. The V and J genes are TRBV6-6 and TRBJ1-2; possibly TRBD1 for D (5 bases). The CDR3 loop spans 14 amino acids. Trimming cost V 2 bases and J 0 bases, with 7 bases left between them. Germline loops: CDR1 MNHNY, CDR2 SVGAGI (reference sequence). The CDR3 loop is CASSYGRANYGYTF. The CDR3, as DNA: TGTGCCAGCAGTTACGGCAGGGCTAACTATGGCTACACCTTC.

The chain recombines TRBV20-1 with TRBJ2-1; D possibly corresponds to TRBD2 (6 bases). The germline V and J ends were trimmed by 7 bases and 9 bases, with 13 bases remaining between them. Germline loops: CDR1 DFQATT, CDR2 SNEGSKA (reference sequence). There are 11 residues in the CDR3. CDR3 nucleotide sequence: TGCAGTGTAACCCTGGGGGGTGAGCAGTTCTTC. Protein sequence: CSVTLGGEQFF.

V and J are TRBV24-1 and TRBJ2-2, with a weak D call TRBD1 (5 bases). This CDR3 region has 14 residues. Trimming cost V 10 bases and J 3 bases, with 14 bases left between them. The germline V gene has CDR1 KGHDR and CDR2 SFDVKD. As DNA, the CDR3 is TGTGCCACTAGCAGGGCGGTCGACACCGGGGAGCTGTTTTTT. This encodes CATSRAVDTGELFF.

The CDR3 DNA sequence: TGTGCCACCAGCAGCGGGGTTGGTGAAAAACTGTTTTTT. Its translation is CATSSGVGEKLFF. This sequence joins TRBV15 and TRBJ1-4; D unclear. Trimming shortened V by 3 bases and J by 7 bases, and 9 bases separated the two germline ends. The CDR3 is 13 residues long. In germline, CDR1 is LNHNV, CDR2 YYDKDF (reference sequence).

There are a few counts of this clonotype. V gene TRBV7-9 combines with J gene TRBJ2-7; 9 bases are shared with TRBD2. The CDR3 is 19 amino acids. With 2 bases clipped from V and 4 bases from J, the junction kept 18 bases outside the gene matches. Germline lookup yields CDR1 SEHNR and CDR2 FQNEAQ (reference sequence). CDR3 DNA: TGTGCCAGCAGCTTACGCCCTAAGGATAGCGGGAGATTCGGTTACGAGCAGTACTTC. The encoded protein is CASSLRPKDSGRFGYEQYF. The full variable domain, with the rest looked up from reference TRBV7-9 and TRBJ2-7, is DTGVSQNPRHKITKRGQNVTFRCDPISEHNRLYWYRQTLGQGPEFLTYFQNEAQLEKSRLLSDRFSAERPKGSFSTLEIQRTEQGDSAMYLCASSLRPKDSGRFGYEQYFGPGTRLTVT.

The table lists this clonotype with a few counts. The V gene is TRBV6-5, the J gene TRBJ2-3, with D perhaps matching TRBD1 (6 bases). CDR1 and CDR2 from the germline V gene are MNHEY and SVGAGI. The CDR3 is made up of 16 amino acids. Trimming took 0 bases from V and 4 from J, leaving 14 bases between them. The CDR3 bases are TGTGCCAGCAGTTACTCGGGGGCAGGCAGGGCAGATACGCAGTATTTT. Protein product: CASSYSGAGRADTQYF.

Here the CDR3 reads CASSLLGLGTEAFF. In DNA, the CDR3 is TGTGCCAGCAGCTTACTAGGGCTGGGCACTGAAGCTTTCTTT. The rearrangement joins TRBV7-2 to TRBJ1-1; D remains unclear. Trimming took off 2 bases at V and 4 bases at J, with 11 bases between the two ends. Germline-derived CDR1 and CDR2 are SGHTA and FQGNSA. The CDR3 contains 14 residues.

This clonotype has just a few counts. J is TRBJ1-5 and V is TRBV30, with 7 bases matching TRBD1. The CDR3 is made up of 13 amino acids. In germline, CDR1 is GTSNPN, CDR2 SVGIG (reference sequence). V trimming: 3 bases; J trimming: 5 bases; junction bases outside the gene matches: 4. The CDR3 DNA reads TGTGCCTGGAGCGGCGGGACAGATCAGCCCCAGCATTTT. It yields the protein CAWSGGTDQPQHF. Full variable domain (rest looked up from reference TRBV30 and TRBJ1-5): SQTIHQWPATLVQPVGSPLSLECTVEGTSNPNLYWYRQAAGRGLQLLFYSVGIGQISSEVPQNLSASRPQDRQFILSSKKLLLSDSGFYLCAWSGGTDQPQHFGDGTRLSIL.

The gene calls are TRBV20-1 and TRBJ2-2; 8 bases agree with TRBD1. The CDR3 spans 14 residues. The V and J ends lost 6 bases and 5 bases, in that order; junction bases with no gene match: 8. In germline, CDR1 is DFQATT, CDR2 SNEGSKA (reference sequence). Written as DNA, the CDR3 is TGCAGTGCGATGCAGGGGGCAGGGACCGGGGAGCTGTTTTTT. Translated, it gives CSAMQGAGTGELFF.